A selection of T cell receptor beta chains follows, all from one sample in a study of early T cells in non-severe SARS-CoV-2 infection. TCRdb ran MiXCR on the 5' RACE reads and lists one entry per CDR3 protein. The sample includes 97,000 or so distinct CDR3 sequences, 11% of them seen just once. This specimen was whole blood, taken at baseline. The receptors were gathered from an adult who was a healthcare worker with PCR-confirmed SARS-CoV-2 infection or an uninfected control (not recorded which). Each CDR3 is given with its conserved first and last residue. D genes are given only for firm matches. Clone size, where shown, is once, few, many, or a class for clones that have expanded.

TGCAGCGTTGAAGGACTAGCTGATGAGCAGTACTTC CSVEGLADEQYF TRBD2 TRBJ2-7 TRBV29-1 NA
TGCGCCAGCAGCCCTAGGACAGCTACCTACGAGCAGTACTTC CASSPRTATYEQYF NA TRBJ2-7 TRBV5-1 few
TGTGCCAGCAGTTACAGTAACAGGGGAGGGCTAGCGGGAAGGCACACCGGGGAGCTGTTTTTT CASSYSNRGGLAGRHTGELFF TRBD2 TRBJ2-2 TRBV6-6 few
TGTGCCAGCAGTTACGCCCGCGACTACGAGCAGTACTTC CASSYARDYEQYF NA TRBJ2-7 TRBV6-6 NA
TGTGCCAGCAGCAAGGTAGGGAGCACTGAAGCTTTCTTT CASSKVGSTEAFF NA TRBJ1-1 TRBV25-1 NA
TGTGCCAGCTCACCTGACAGGGAGCGGGGCTACACCTTC CASSPDRERGYTF TRBD1 TRBJ1-2 TRBV18 many
TGTGCCAGCAGCTTGGACTACTACAATGAGCAGTTCTTC CASSLDYYNEQFF NA TRBJ2-1 TRBV7-2 many
TGTGCCAGCAGCTTATGGAACACTGAAGCTTTCTTT CASSLWNTEAFF NA TRBJ1-1 TRBV7-9 many
TGTGCCAGCAGCCCCGGACAGCTCTATGGCTACACCTTC CASSPGQLYGYTF NA TRBJ1-2 TRBV5-8 few
TGTGCCAGCAGCTCCTTGACAGGGAGCGACGGTTACGAGCAGTACTTC CASSSLTGSDGYEQYF TRBD1 TRBJ2-7 TRBV7-6 medium-sized
TGCAGCGTTGAAGACAAGATCGGAGAGCAGTACTTC CSVEDKIGEQYF NA TRBJ2-7 TRBV29-1 many
TGTGCCAGCAGTGTTACAGGGGGCGCACTAGAGACCCAGTACTTC CASSVTGGALETQYF TRBD1 TRBJ2-5 TRBV2 few
TGTGCCACCAGTCTAGCGGGGACGGCCGGGGAGCTGTTTTTT CATSLAGTAGELFF TRBD2 TRBJ2-2 TRBV24-1 few
TGTGCCATCAGTGGCCCAGACAAGGAGACCCAGTACTTC CAISGPDKETQYF NA TRBJ2-5 TRBV10-3 few
TGTGCCATCGGATCCGGGACAGGGCGCCAAGAGACCCAGTACTTC CAIGSGTGRQETQYF TRBD1 TRBJ2-5 TRBV10-3 many
TGTGCCAGCAGCCAGGAATTCGGGGAGCTGTTTTTT CASSQEFGELFF NA TRBJ2-2 TRBV7-3 few
TGCAGTTCCAAGGGAGTGGAGACTGAAGCTTTCTTT CSSKGVETEAFF NA TRBJ1-1 TRBV20-1 NA